Sequencing of this T cell receptor beta chain was carried out in a study of T cells expressing NK-cell markers. Overall study: It was sorted CD3+CD56-NKG2C+, CD3+CD56+NKG2C- and CD3+CD56+NKG2C+ T cells that provided the TCR beta repertoires. Out of eight donors sequenced, seven tested HCMV-seropositive and the remaining one seronegative.

Germline CDR1 and CDR2: SGHRS and YFSETQ. The CDR3 spans 22 residues. UMIs were included in TCR beta cDNA generated by 5'RACE template switching. TCRdb re-called the 5' RACE reads; every CDR3 protein appears as one record, without DNA. The listing records about 370,000 distinct CDR3 sequences. The sequence was obtained from a woman in her forties or fifties in good health. The rearrangement links TRBV5-1 to TRBJ2-1; the D call of TRBD2 rests on TCRdb alone, since no DNA is present to check it. Sequenced material: blood T cells: a sorted CD56 or NKG2C T cell subset, CD4+ or CD8+ T cells, or bulk PBMC T cells (not recorded which). The chain's CDR3 is CASSLAKGNLAGGPRKYNEQFF.